This T cell receptor (beta chain) was observed in a study of blood T cell repertoires in COVID-19. On the study more broadly: Both acute and convalescent COVID-19 samples were obtained from the United States, Italy and Spain. PBMCs, B-cell-depleted T cells, or T cells provided the cDNA or gDNA that made up the material.

Of note for this clone: One junction end disagrees with the germline gene, perhaps due to a read error.

CDR3 size: 17 residues. CDR1 is SEHNR, CDR2 FQNEAQ, per germline (reference sequence). Assay used: immunoSEQ multiplex PCR; TCRdb lists only in-frame clones, some missing. Of approximately 130,000 clones in the sample, approximately 84% were seen once. This chain joins TRBV7-9 and TRBJ1-1, with 7 bases matching TRBD1. This clonotype was obtained from a woman aged 45-65 years who had recovered from COVID-19. The sequencing sample was made of peripheral blood. DNA of the CDR3: TGTGCCAGCAGCCACACCAAATTGACAGGGACGAACCCTGAAGCTTTCTTT. It specifies CASSHTKLTGTNPEAFF.